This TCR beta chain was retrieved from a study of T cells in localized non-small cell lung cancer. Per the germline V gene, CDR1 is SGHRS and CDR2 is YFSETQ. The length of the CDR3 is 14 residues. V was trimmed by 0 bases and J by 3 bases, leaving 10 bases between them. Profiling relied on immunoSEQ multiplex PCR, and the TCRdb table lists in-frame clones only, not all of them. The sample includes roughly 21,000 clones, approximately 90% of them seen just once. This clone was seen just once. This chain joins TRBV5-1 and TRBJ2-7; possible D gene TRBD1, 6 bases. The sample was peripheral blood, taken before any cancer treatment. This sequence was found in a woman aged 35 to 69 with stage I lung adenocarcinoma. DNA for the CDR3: TGCGCCAGCAGCTTGGGTACAGGGTACTACGAGCAGTACTTC. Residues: CASSLGTGYYEQYF.